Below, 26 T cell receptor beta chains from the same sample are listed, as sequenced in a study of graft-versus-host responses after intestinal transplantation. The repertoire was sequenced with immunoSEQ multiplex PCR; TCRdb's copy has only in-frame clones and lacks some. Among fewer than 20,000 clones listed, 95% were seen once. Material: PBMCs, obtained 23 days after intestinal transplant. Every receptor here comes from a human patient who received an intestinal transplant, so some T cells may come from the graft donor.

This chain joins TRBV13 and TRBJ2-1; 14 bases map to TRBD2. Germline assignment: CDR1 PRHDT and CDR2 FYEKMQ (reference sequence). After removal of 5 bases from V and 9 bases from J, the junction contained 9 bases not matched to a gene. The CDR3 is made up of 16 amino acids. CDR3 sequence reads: CASSPRGLAGAVEQFF. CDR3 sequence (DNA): TGTGCCAGCAGCCCCCGGGGACTAGCGGGAGCTGTTGAGCAGTTCTTC. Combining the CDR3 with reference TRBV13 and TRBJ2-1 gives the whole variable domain AAGVIQSPRHLIKEKRETATLKCYPIPRHDTVYWYQQGPGQDPQFLISFYEKMQSDKGSIPDRFSAQQFSDYHSELNMSSLELGDSALYFCASSPRGLAGAVEQFFGPGTRLTVL.

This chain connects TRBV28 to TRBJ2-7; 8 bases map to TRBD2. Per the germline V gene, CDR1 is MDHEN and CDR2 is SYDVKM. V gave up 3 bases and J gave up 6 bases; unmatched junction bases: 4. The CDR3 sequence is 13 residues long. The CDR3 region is CASSFLTSGEQYF. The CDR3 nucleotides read TGTGCCAGCAGTTTTCTTACTAGCGGCGAGCAGTACTTC.

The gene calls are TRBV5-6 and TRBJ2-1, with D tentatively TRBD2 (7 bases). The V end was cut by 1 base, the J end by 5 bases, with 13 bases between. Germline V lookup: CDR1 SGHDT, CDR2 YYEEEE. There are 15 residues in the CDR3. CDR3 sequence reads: CASSLQVGGHNEQFF. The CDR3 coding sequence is TGTGCCAGCAGCTTGCAGGTGGGGGGGCACAATGAGCAGTTCTTC.

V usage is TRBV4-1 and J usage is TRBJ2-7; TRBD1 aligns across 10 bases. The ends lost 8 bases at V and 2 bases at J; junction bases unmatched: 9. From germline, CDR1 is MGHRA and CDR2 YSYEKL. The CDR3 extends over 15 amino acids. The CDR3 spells CASSATGQGTYEQYF. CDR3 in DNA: TGCGCCAGCTCCGCCACGGGACAGGGGACCTACGAGCAGTACTTC.

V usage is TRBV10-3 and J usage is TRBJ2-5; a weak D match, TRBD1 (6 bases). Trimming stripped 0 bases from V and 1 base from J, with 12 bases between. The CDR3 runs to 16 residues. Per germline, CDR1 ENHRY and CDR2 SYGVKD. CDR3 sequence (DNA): TGTGCCATCAGTGAGTCGCAGGGGCCCTCCCAAGAGACCCAGTACTTC. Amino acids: CAISESQGPSQETQYF.

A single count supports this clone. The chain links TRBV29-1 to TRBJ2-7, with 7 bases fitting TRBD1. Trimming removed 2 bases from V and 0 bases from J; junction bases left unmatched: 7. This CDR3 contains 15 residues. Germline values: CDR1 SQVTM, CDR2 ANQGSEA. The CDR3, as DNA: TGCAGCGTTGAAATGGCAGGGGGAACCTCCTACGAGCAGTACTTC. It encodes CSVEMAGGTSYEQYF.

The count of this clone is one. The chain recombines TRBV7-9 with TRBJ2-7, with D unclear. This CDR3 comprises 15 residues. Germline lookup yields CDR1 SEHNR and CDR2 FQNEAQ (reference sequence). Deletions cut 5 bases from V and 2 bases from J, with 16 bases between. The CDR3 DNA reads TGTGCCAGCAGCCCCGGGCCTTCGACGGCCTACGAGCAGTACTTC. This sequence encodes CASSPGPSTAYEQYF.

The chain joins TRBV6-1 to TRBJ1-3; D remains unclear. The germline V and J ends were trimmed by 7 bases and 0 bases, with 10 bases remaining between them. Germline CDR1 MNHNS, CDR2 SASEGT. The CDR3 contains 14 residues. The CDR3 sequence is CASTRDYSGNTIYF. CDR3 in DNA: TGTGCCAGCACCCGCGACTACTCTGGAAACACCATATATTTT.

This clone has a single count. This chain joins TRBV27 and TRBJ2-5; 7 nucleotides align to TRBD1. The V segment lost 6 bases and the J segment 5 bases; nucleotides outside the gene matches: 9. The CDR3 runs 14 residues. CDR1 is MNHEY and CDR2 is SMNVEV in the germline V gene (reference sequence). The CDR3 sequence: CASSPGTVYETQYF. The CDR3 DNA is TGTGCCAGCAGCCCGGGGACAGTATACGAGACCCAGTACTTC.

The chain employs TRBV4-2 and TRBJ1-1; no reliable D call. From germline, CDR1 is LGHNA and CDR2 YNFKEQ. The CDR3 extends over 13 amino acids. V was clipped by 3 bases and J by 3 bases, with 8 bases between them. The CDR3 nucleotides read TGTGCCAGCAGCCAGCTACGGGACACTGAAGCTTTCTTT. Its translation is CASSQLRDTEAFF.

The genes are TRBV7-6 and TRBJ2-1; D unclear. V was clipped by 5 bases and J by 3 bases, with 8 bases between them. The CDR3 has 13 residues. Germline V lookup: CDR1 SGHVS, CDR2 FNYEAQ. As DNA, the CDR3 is TGTGCCAGCAGCAAGACTGTCTACAATGAGCAGTTCTTC. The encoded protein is CASSKTVYNEQFF.

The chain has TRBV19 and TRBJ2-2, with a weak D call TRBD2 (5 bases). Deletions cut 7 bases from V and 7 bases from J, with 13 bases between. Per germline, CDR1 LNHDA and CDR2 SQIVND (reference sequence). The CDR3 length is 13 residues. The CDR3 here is CASTASPRGELFF. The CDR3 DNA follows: TGTGCCAGTACGGCTAGCCCCCGCGGGGAGCTGTTTTTT.

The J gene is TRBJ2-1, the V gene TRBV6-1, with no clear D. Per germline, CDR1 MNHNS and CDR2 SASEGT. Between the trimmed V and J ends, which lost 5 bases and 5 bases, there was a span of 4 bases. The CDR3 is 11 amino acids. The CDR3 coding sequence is TGTGCCAGCAGTTCCCACAATGAGCAGTTCTTC. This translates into CASSSHNEQFF.

As DNA, the CDR3 is TGTGCCAGCAGTGCCACAGGGAGTAATGAGCAGTTCTTC. This encodes CASSATGSNEQFF. The chain joins TRBV6-5 to TRBJ2-1; D is perhaps TRBD1 (6 bases). Germline assignment: CDR1 MNHEY and CDR2 SVGAGI. The CDR3 length is 13 residues. V lost 5 bases to trimming and J lost 7 bases, with 12 bases between them.

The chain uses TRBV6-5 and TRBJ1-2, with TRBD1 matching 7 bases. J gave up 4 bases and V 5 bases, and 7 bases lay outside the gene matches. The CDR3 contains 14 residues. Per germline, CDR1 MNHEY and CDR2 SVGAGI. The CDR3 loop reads CASSETGTAYGYTF. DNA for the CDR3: TGTGCCAGCAGTGAGACCGGGACAGCCTATGGCTACACCTTC.

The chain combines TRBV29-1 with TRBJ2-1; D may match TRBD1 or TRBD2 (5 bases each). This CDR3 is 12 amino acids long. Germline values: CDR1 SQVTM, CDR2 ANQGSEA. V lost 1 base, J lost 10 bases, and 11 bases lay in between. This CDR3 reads CSVEVGTDEQFF. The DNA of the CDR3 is TGCAGCGTTGAAGTTGGGACGGACGAGCAGTTCTTC.

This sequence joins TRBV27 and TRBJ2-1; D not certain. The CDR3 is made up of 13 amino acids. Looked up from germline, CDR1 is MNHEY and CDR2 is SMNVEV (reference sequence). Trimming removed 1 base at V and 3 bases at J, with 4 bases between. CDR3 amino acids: CASSLWLYNEQFF. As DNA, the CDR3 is TGTGCCAGCAGTTTATGGCTCTACAATGAGCAGTTCTTC.

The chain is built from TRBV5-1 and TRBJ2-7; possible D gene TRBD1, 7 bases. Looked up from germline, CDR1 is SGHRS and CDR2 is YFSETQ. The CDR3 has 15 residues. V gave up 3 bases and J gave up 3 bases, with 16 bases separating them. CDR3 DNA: TGCGCCAGCAGCTCGGGGGACAGCAGCCTCTACGAGCAGTACTTC. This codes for CASSSGDSSLYEQYF.

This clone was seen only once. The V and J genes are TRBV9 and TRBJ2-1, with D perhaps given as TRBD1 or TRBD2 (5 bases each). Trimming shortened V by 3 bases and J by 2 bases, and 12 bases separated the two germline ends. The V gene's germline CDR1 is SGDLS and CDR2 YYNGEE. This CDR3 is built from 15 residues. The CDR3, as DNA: TGTGCCAGCAGCGGAACGGGACCCCCCTACAATGAGCAGTTCTTC. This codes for CASSGTGPPYNEQFF.

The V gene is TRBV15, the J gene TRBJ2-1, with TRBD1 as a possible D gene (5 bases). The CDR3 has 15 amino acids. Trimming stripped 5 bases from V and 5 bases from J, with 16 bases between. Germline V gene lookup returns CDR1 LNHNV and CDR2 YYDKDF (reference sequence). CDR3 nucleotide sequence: TGTGCCACCAGCGCCCCAGTAGGGGCAAACAATGAGCAGTTCTTC. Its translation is CATSAPVGANNEQFF.

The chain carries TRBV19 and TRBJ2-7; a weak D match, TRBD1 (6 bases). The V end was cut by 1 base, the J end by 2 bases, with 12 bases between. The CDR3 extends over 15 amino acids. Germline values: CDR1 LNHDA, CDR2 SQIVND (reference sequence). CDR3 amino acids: CASSIVLGHTYEQYF. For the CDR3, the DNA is TGTGCCAGTAGTATAGTGTTGGGACACACCTACGAGCAGTACTTC.

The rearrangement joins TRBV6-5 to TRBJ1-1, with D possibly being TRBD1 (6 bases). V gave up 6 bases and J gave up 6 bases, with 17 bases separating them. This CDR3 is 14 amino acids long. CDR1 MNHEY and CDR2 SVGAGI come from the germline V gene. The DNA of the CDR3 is TGTGCCAGCAGCTTGGGGGGGGGCTTGGCTGAAGCTTTCTTT. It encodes CASSLGGGLAEAFF.

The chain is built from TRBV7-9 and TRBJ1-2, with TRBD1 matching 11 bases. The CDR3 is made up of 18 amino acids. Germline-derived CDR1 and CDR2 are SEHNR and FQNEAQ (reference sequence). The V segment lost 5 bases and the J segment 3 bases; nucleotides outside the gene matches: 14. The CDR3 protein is CASSPSGPGQGVDYGYTF. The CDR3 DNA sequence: TGTGCCAGCAGCCCTAGCGGCCCGGGACAGGGGGTGGACTATGGCTACACCTTC. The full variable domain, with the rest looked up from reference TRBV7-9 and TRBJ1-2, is DTGVSQNPRHKITKRGQNVTFRCDPISEHNRLYWYRQTLGQGPEFLTYFQNEAQLEKSRLLSDRFSAERPKGSFSTLEIQRTEQGDSAMYLCASSPSGPGQGVDYGYTFGSGTRLTVV.

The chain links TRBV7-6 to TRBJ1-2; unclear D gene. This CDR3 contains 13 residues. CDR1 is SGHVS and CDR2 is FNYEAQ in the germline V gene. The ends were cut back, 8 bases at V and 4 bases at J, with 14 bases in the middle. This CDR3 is CASRGDPTYGYTF. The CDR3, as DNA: TGTGCCAGCCGAGGAGACCCAACCTATGGCTACACCTTC.

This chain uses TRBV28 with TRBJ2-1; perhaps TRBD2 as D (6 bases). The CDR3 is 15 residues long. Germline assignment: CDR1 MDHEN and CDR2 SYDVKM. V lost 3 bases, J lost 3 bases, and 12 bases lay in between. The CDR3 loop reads CASSFLGGLYNEQFF. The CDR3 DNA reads TGTGCCAGCAGTTTTCTCGGGGGACTCTACAATGAGCAGTTCTTC.

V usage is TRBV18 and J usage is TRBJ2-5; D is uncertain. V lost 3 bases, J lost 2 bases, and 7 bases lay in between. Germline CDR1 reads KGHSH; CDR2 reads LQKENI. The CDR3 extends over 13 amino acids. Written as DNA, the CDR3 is TGTGCCAGCTCACCGCGATTGCAAGAGACCCAGTACTTC. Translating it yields CASSPRLQETQYF.